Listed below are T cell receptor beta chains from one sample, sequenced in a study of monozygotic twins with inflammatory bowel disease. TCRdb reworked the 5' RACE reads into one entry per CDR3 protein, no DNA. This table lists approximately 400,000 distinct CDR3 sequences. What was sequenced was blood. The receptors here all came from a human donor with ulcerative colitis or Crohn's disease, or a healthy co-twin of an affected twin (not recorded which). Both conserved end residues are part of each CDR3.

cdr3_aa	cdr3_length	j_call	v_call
CAWSVNLQGASYGYTF	16	TRBJ1-2	TRBV30
CASSYTTGTTGELFF	15	TRBJ2-2	TRBV6-5
CASSPQSEVNYGYTF	15	TRBJ1-2	TRBV18
CASSHGQAAGNTIYF	15	TRBJ1-3	TRBV3-1
CASQSSGNTIYF	12	TRBJ1-3	TRBV6-5
CASSEEFLTGQFF	13	TRBJ2-1	TRBV6-1
CASSLLGDGELFF	13	TRBJ2-2	TRBV11-3
CASRTSGGYTDTQYF	15	TRBJ2-3	TRBV6-1
CASSLGGGDAFF	12	TRBJ1-1	TRBV12-3/TRBV12-4
CASTLTAGVNTEAFF	15	TRBJ1-1	TRBV6-1
CASSLEAGRLSAEQFF	16	TRBJ2-1	TRBV5-4
CASGAGTPTEAFF	13	TRBJ1-1	TRBV18
CASAGQGNLAFF	12	TRBJ1-1	TRBV19
CASSLGGLAGGNEQFF	16	TRBJ2-1	TRBV7-6
CASSLLDFFLNEQLF	15	TRBJ2-1	TRBV5-1
CASSPNPRTTYNEQFF	16	TRBJ2-1	TRBV7-3
CAISEVDSGEETQYF	15	TRBJ2-5	TRBV10-3
CASSLEVPNTGELFF	15	TRBJ2-2	TRBV5-1
CSAGLAGGRNEQFF	14	TRBJ2-1	TRBV20-1
CASSVGGRGPYNEQFF	16	TRBJ2-1	TRBV9
CASSFWQGVLSGANVLTF	18	TRBJ2-6	TRBV12-3/TRBV12-4
CAWSPGQIQFF	11	TRBJ2-1	TRBV30